This TCR beta chain was documented in a study of blood T cell repertoires in COVID-19. Here immunoSEQ multiplex PCR was the method, and the copy in TCRdb shows in-frame clones only, minus some. Among 150,000 to 200,000 clones listed, roughly 80% were seen once. The clonotype originates from a woman aged 70-85 years with COVID-19, enrolled during active disease. The material sequenced was peripheral blood.

CDR3 in DNA: TGTGCCAGCAGCCAAGCCTTAGGGACTAGCGTTCTGGAGACCCAGTACTTC. The encoded protein is CASSQALGTSVLETQYF. The rearrangement uses TRBV3-1 (or the pseudogene TRBV3-2) and TRBJ2-5; 10 nucleotides match TRBD2. J lost 5 bases, V lost 1 base, and 10 bases had no gene match. Germline V lookup: CDR1 LGHDT, CDR2 YNNKEL (reference sequence). The CDR3 contains 17 residues.